This T cell receptor beta chain was found in a study of CD8 T cells in ankylosing spondylitis. CDR3 size: 16 residues. Trimming took 1 base from V and 3 from J, leaving 12 bases between them. From germline, CDR1 is MGHRA and CDR2 YSYEKL. TCRdb used MiXCR to reprocess the 5' RACE reads, holding one entry per CDR3 protein. The repertoire consists of around 770,000 distinct CDR3 sequences, with 19% occurring once and the leading ten covering roughly a fifth. Study-wide results and limits: Disease-associated clones were reportedly significantly overrepresented in matched ankylosing spondylitis synovial fluid. Ankylosing spondylitis blood seemed to carry a telltale TCR beta motif made of fewer than 10 highly homologous variants.

This clonotype was observed a few times. What it binds is unknown. Sequencing was carried out using blood, either unsorted or a sorted T cell fraction (not recorded which). This chain uses TRBV4-1 with TRBJ2-2, with D tentatively TRBD1 (6 bases). This clonotype was sampled from a male donor with ankylosing spondylitis. The CDR3 spells CASSQVGQYDTGELFF. CDR3 coding DNA: TGCGCCAGCAGCCAAGTAGGACAGTACGACACCGGGGAGCTGTTTTTT.